Below, 24 T cell receptor beta chains from the same sample are listed, as sequenced in a study of T cells in Graves' hyperthyroidism and ophthalmopathy. RNA transcripts provided the source from which TCR beta CDR3 regions were amplified. The HTBI primer set was used in a first-round RT-PCR of the TCR CDR3. Each CDR3 protein is one row after TCRdb ran MiXCR on the multiplex PCR reads. The data contain 350,000 to 450,000 distinct CDR3 sequences, around an eighth of them singletons. Source material: blood. These receptors were collected from a man in his fifties with Graves' ophthalmopathy.

This clonotype occurred a few times. This rearrangement joins TRBV19 to TRBJ2-2; 9 positions agree with TRBD1. V trimming: 9 bases; J trimming: 6 bases; junction bases outside the gene matches: 11. The CDR3 is made up of 15 amino acids. Germline V gene lookup returns CDR1 LNHDA and CDR2 SQIVND (reference sequence). CDR3: CASLPDRGVPGELFF. CDR3 nucleotide sequence: TGTGCCAGCCTTCCGGACAGGGGCGTCCCCGGGGAGCTGTTTTTT.

This clonotype has only a few counts. The chain uses TRBV30 and TRBJ1-6, with D possibly matching TRBD1 (6 bases). In germline, CDR1 is GTSNPN, CDR2 SVGIG (reference sequence). The CDR3 covers 14 residues. Trimming pared 3 bases from V and 2 bases from J, leaving 8 bases between. CDR3 nucleotides: TGTGCCTGGAGCAGGACAGCCTATAATTCACCCCTCCACTTT. As protein: CAWSRTAYNSPLHF. Together with reference TRBV30 and TRBJ1-6, the CDR3 gives the full variable domain: SQTIHQWPATLVQPVGSPLSLECTVEGTSNPNLYWYRQAAGRGLQLLFYSVGIGQISSEVPQNLSASRPQDRQFILSSKKLLLSDSGFYLCAWSRTAYNSPLHFGNGTRLTVT.

This clonotype has a handful of counts. The gene calls are TRBV18 and TRBJ2-5, with 10 bases fitting TRBD2. Losses at the gene ends were 3 bases for V and 4 bases for J; bases not matched to a gene: 11. This CDR3 region has 17 residues. Germline CDR1 KGHSH, CDR2 LQKENI. The CDR3 loop reads CASSPISLAGAGETQYF. The CDR3 DNA reads TGTGCCAGCTCACCGATATCCCTAGCGGGAGCGGGAGAGACCCAGTACTTC.

As to this clonotype: A much larger clone differs by one base, so this may be a read error. This is likely a read error, given that the CDR3 carries no conserved phenylalanine or tryptophan at its end. This chain joins TRBV7-9 and TRBJ2-7; 13 nucleotides line up with TRBD2. The CDR3 has 16 residues. Trimming at V came to 5 bases and at J to 3 bases, leaving 7 bases not matched to a gene. The germline V gene encodes CDR1 SEHNR and CDR2 FQNEAQ (reference sequence). CDR3 sequence (DNA): TGTGCCAGCAGCCGGACTAGCGGGAGAAGTAGCTACGAGCAGTACCTC. The encoded protein is CASSRTSGRSSYEQYL.

For this clonotype: A read error may explain this, as a much larger clone is one base away. V and J are TRBV29-1 and TRBJ2-7, with a possible D match to TRBD1 (6 bases). The CDR3 loop spans 11 amino acids. Germline-derived CDR1 and CDR2 are SQVTM and ANQGSEA. The CDR3 region has the DNA TGCAGCGCGGGACACGCCGCCGAGCAGGACTTC. It is translated as CSAGHAAEQDF.

The chain employs TRBV12-3 or TRBV12-4 and TRBJ2-1; TRBD2 might be the D (6 bases). The CDR3 spans 15 residues. V lost 5 bases to trimming and J lost 0 bases, with 11 bases between them. The DNA of the CDR3 is TGTGCCAGCAGTCGGGACTTTAGCTCCTACAATGAGCAGTTCTTC. Translated: CASSRDFSSYNEQFF.

This clonotype was detected ten times or more. The rearrangement uses TRBV29-1 and TRBJ2-1, with D unresolved. The CDR3 loop spans 14 amino acids. Germline values: CDR1 SQVTM, CDR2 ANQGSEA. V was clipped by 7 bases and J by 0 bases, with 13 bases between them. For the CDR3, the DNA is TGCAGCGCCCCGGAAGGAAGCTCCTACAATGAGCAGTTCTTC. It codes for CSAPEGSSYNEQFF.

This clonotype was seen at least ten times. The chain has TRBV7-6 and TRBJ2-1; D is unresolved. The CDR3 is 13 amino acids. The germline V and J ends were trimmed by 2 bases and 8 bases, with 10 bases remaining between them. The germline V gene has CDR1 SGHVS and CDR2 FNYEAQ. CDR3 DNA sequence: TGTGCCAGCAGCTTATATCTTTCTTATGAGCAGTTCTTC. It yields the protein CASSLYLSYEQFF.

The CDR3 spells CASSYQGLQQFF. The CDR3 DNA reads as TGTGCCAGCAGTTACCAGGGGTTGCAGCAGTTCTTC. The chain employs TRBV6-5 and TRBJ2-1; the D gene is possibly TRBD1 (6 bases). The germline V and J ends were trimmed by 2 bases and 11 bases, with 10 bases remaining between them. The CDR3 totals 12 residues. Looked up from germline, CDR1 is MNHEY and CDR2 is SVGAGI.

At least ten counts were recorded for this clonotype. The chain combines TRBV30 with TRBJ2-7; D gene ambiguous. Trimming cost V 2 bases and J 1 base, with 12 bases left between them. Germline V lookup: CDR1 GTSNPN, CDR2 SVGIG (reference sequence). The CDR3 runs 14 residues. CDR3 sequence: CAWSNEWLSYEQYF. The CDR3 DNA follows: TGTGCCTGGAGTAACGAATGGCTTTCCTACGAGCAGTACTTC.

In this sample, this clonotype turned up a few times. V gene TRBV11-2 combines with J gene TRBJ1-1; D may be TRBD1 (6 bases). CDR3 length equals 12 residues. Trimming took 6 bases from V and 2 from J, leaving 7 bases between them. CDR1 is SGHAT and CDR2 is FQNNGV in the germline V gene. The CDR3 bases are TGTGCCAGCAGGGGGGCAAACACTGAAGCTTTCTTT. The encoded protein is CASRGANTEAFF.

This clonotype has at least ten counts. V gene TRBV20-1 combines with J gene TRBJ2-3; D perhaps matches TRBD2 (6 bases). The germline V and J ends were trimmed by 4 bases and 7 bases, with 15 bases remaining between them. Germline V gene data show CDR1 as DFQATT and CDR2 as SNEGSKA (reference sequence). The CDR3 is 13 amino acids. CDR3 sequence reads: CSATRLEPNTQYF. The CDR3 nucleotides read TGCAGTGCTACCCGACTAGAGCCTAATACGCAGTATTTT.

The chain uses TRBV6-1 and TRBJ2-5; 7 positions match TRBD2. This CDR3 comprises 15 residues. Unmatched junction bases numbered 4, after V lost 2 bases and J lost 1 base. Germline values: CDR1 MNHNS, CDR2 SASEGT. CDR3 in amino acids: CASSELAGAQETQYF. The CDR3 DNA sequence: TGTGCCAGCAGTGAACTGGCGGGAGCCCAAGAGACCCAGTACTTC.

This clonotype was seen at least ten times. This chain joins TRBV28 and TRBJ2-1, with TRBD1 matching over 8 bases. V was pared by 8 bases and J by 2 bases, with 17 bases of the junction left unmatched. CDR3 length: 18 residues. CDR1 MDHEN and CDR2 SYDVKM come from the germline V gene. CDR3 DNA sequence: TGTGCCAGCCACACAGGGGGTGATCCTCTGAGGGCCTACAATGAGCAGTTCTTC. Translation gives CASHTGGDPLRAYNEQFF.

This clonotype was recorded a few times. J is TRBJ2-7 and V is TRBV6-1; 9 nucleotides match TRBD1. The CDR3 contains 14 residues. The germline gives CDR1 MNHNS, CDR2 SASEGT. The V and J ends lost 6 bases and 3 bases, in that order; junction bases with no gene match: 6. Here the CDR3 reads CASRDRGLDYEQYF. CDR3 DNA: TGTGCCAGCAGGGACAGGGGACTTGACTACGAGCAGTACTTC.

This clonotype was found many times. J is TRBJ2-2 and V is TRBV11-2; no clear D. The CDR3 is made up of 17 amino acids. V was cut by 6 bases and J by 4 bases, with 21 bases left in between. The V gene's germline CDR1 is SGHAT and CDR2 FQNNGV. CDR3 amino acids: CASRAGRKKPVTGELFF. CDR3 DNA sequence: TGTGCCAGCAGAGCCGGACGGAAGAAGCCGGTCACCGGGGAGCTGTTTTTT.

This clonotype was seen repeatedly, ten times or more. The CDR3 sequence: CASSLSGGVDTGELFF. CDR3 DNA: TGTGCCAGCAGTTTGTCCGGGGGCGTGGACACCGGGGAGCTGTTTTTT. The V and J genes are TRBV12-3 or TRBV12-4 and TRBJ2-2; D tentatively fits TRBD1 or TRBD2 (6 bases each). This CDR3 has 16 amino acids. With 3 bases removed from V and 3 bases from J, the gap between germline ends came to 14 bases.

The chain links TRBV14 to TRBJ2-3; 10 bases are a match to TRBD2. Trimming at V came to 2 bases and at J to 8 bases, leaving 4 bases not matched to a gene. This CDR3 comprises 14 residues. Germline V gives CDR1 SGHDN, CDR2 FVKESK. This chain's CDR3 is CASSQLLAGGTQYF. The CDR3, as DNA: TGTGCCAGCAGCCAACTCTTAGCGGGAGGTACGCAGTATTTT.

This clonotype occurred a few times. CDR3 nucleotide sequence: TGCGCCAGCAGCGTGGCCGGGACCCATAATCAGCCCCAGCATTTT. Translating it yields CASSVAGTHNQPQHF. V usage is TRBV5-1 and J usage is TRBJ1-5; D is perhaps TRBD1 (5 bases). CDR3 length: 15 residues. Germline V gene sequence: CDR1 SGHRS, CDR2 YFSETQ. V was shortened by 4 bases and J by 4 bases, with 15 bases between the two germline ends.

The sample holds a few counts of this clonotype. The chain combines TRBV9 with TRBJ1-1; D might be TRBD1 (5 bases). Between the trimmed V and J ends, which lost 3 bases and 1 base, there was a span of 13 bases. CDR1 is SGDLS and CDR2 is YYNGEE in the germline V gene. The CDR3 contains 15 residues. This CDR3 reads CASSEQSQGNTEAFF. The CDR3 coding sequence is TGTGCCAGCAGCGAACAGTCCCAGGGGAACACTGAAGCTTTCTTT.

The DNA of the CDR3 is TGTGCCAGCAGTTTAGGGGAAAAGGGGGAGACCCAGTACTTC. This encodes CASSLGEKGETQYF. The chain recombines TRBV28 with TRBJ2-5; D perhaps matches TRBD1 (5 bases). Trimming removed 2 bases at V and 5 bases at J, with 12 bases between. There are 14 residues in the CDR3. Germline lookup yields CDR1 MDHEN and CDR2 SYDVKM. The full variable domain, in which reference TRBV28 and TRBJ2-5 provide the parts outside the CDR3, is DVKVTQSSRYLVKRTGEKVFLECVQDMDHENMFWYRQDPGLGLRLIYFSYDVKMKEKGDIPEGYSVSREKKERFSLILESASTNQTSMYLCASSLGEKGETQYFGPGTRLLVL.

This clonotype was detected ten times or more. This chain links TRBV11-3 with TRBJ2-1; 7 bases agree with TRBD2. CDR3 length: 15 residues. The germline V gene has CDR1 SGHNT and CDR2 YENEEA. The V and J ends lost 5 bases and 5 bases, in that order; junction bases with no gene match: 9. The CDR3 loop reads CASSPAAGAHNEQFF. Written as DNA, the CDR3 is TGTGCCAGCAGCCCGGCGGCGGGAGCACACAATGAGCAGTTCTTC.

The genes are TRBV20-1 and TRBJ1-5, with no clear D. The CDR3 spans 19 residues. V lost 3 bases, J lost 0 bases, and 24 bases lay in between. The germline V gene has CDR1 DFQATT and CDR2 SNEGSKA (reference sequence). CDR3 sequence (DNA): TGCAGTGCTAGGTCAGCTCGGTACCAGGTGAGGTATAGCAATCAGCCCCAGCATTTT. Translation gives CSARSARYQVRYSNQPQHF.

V gene TRBV13 combines with J gene TRBJ2-3; TRBD2 is a possible D gene (5 bases). The CDR3 is 13 residues long. The V end lost 1 base, the J end lost 9 bases, and 11 bases lay between the germline ends. Germline V gene sequence: CDR1 PRHDT, CDR2 FYEKMQ (reference sequence). The CDR3 nucleotides are TGTGCCAGCAGCTTAGCGGGTCCGGGGACGCAGTATTTT. This gives the protein CASSLAGPGTQYF.